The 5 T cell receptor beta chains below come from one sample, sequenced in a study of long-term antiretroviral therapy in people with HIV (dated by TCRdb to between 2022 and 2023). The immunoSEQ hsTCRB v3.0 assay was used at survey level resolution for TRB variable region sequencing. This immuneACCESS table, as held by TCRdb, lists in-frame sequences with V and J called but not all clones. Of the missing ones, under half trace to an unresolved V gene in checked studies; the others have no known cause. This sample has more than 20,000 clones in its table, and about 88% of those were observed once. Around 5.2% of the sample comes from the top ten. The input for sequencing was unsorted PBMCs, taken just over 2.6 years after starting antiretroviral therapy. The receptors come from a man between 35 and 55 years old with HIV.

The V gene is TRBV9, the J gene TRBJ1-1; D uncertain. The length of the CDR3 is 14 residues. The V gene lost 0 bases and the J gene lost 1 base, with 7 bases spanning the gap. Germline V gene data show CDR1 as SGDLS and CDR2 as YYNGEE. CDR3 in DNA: TGTGCCAGCAGCGTAGGGCGGGAGAACACTGAAGCTTTCTTT. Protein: CASSVGRENTEAFF.

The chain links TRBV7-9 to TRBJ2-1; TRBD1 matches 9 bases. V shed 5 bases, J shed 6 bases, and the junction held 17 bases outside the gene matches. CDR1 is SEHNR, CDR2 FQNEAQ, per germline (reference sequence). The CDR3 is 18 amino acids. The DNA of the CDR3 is TGTGCCAGCAGCGCAAACAGGGGGCGCAGGGAGGGCTCCAATGAGCAGTTCTTC. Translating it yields CASSANRGRREGSNEQFF.

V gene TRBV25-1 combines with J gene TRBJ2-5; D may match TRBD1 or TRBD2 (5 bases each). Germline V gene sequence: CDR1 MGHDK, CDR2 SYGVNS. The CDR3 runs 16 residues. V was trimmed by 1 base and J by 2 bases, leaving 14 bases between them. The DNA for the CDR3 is TGTGCCAGCAGTGAATGGGAGCTCCAGGGTCAAGAGACCCAGTACTTC. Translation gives CASSEWELQGQETQYF.

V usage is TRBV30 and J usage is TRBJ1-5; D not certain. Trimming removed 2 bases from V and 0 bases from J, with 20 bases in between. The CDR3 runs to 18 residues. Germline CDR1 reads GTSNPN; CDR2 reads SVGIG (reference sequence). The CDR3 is CAWSIQAPYSNSNQPQHF. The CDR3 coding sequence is TGTGCCTGGAGTATTCAGGCACCCTACAGCAATAGCAATCAGCCCCAGCATTTT.

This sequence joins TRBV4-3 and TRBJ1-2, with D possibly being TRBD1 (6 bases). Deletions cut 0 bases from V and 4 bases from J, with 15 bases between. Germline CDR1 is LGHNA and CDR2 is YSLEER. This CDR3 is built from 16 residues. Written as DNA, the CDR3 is TGCGCCAGCAGCCAAGATTTACCGGGGGCCAGCTATGGCTACACCTTC. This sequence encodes CASSQDLPGASYGYTF.